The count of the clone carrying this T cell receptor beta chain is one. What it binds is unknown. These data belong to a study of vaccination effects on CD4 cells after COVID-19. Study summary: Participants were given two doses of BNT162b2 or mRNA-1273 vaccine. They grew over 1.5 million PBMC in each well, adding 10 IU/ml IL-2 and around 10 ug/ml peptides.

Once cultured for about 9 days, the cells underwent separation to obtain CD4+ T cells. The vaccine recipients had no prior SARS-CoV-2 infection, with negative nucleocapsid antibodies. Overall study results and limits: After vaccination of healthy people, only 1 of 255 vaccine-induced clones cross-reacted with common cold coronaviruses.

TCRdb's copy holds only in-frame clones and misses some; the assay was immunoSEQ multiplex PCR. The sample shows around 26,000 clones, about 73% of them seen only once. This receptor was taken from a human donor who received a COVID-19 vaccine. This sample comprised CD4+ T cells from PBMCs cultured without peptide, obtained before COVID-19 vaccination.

The CDR3 DNA is TGTGCCAGCAGCCAAGATAGGAGGGTCCGTGAAAAACTGTTTTTT. Protein product: CASSQDRRVREKLFF. The V and J genes are TRBV3-1 (or the pseudogene TRBV3-2) and TRBJ1-4, with D unresolved. There are 15 residues in the CDR3. V was trimmed by 0 bases and J by 7 bases, leaving 12 bases between them. CDR1 and CDR2 (germline): LGHDT, YNNKEL (reference sequence).